Each of the 27 T cell receptor beta chains below was sequenced from the same sample in a study of T cell repertoires in cytomegalovirus infection. For these receptors, no antigen is known. TCRdb fed the reads into MiXCR, producing one record per CDR3 protein. Of about 700,000 distinct CDR3 sequences in the sample, 33% were seen once. The source material was cultured PBMCs, sampled from culture after CMV antigen stimulation. The receptors were sampled from a human donor in good health (CMV status not recorded). Some clones in this sample may be carry-over from other donors' samples.

This clonotype was observed a handful of times. The chain employs TRBV18 and TRBJ2-5; the match to TRBD2 covers 9 bases. This CDR3 comprises 18 residues. Per the germline V gene, CDR1 is KGHSH and CDR2 is LQKENI. Trimming removed 2 bases from V and 2 bases from J; junction bases left unmatched: 12. CDR3 nucleotides: TGTGCCAGCTCACCAGGTCGCTCGGCGGGGGGGCCTCAAGAGACCCAGTACTTC. This codes for CASSPGRSAGGPQETQYF.

This clonotype has only a few counts. The V call is TRBV6-1, the J call TRBJ2-7, with 10 bases that match TRBD1. Trimming at V came to 5 bases and at J to 4 bases, leaving 8 bases not matched to a gene. CDR3 length: 15 residues. Germline V CDR1 and CDR2: MNHNS, SASEGT. CDR3 in amino acids: CASSRGTGARYEQYF. CDR3 nucleotide sequence: TGTGCCAGCAGTCGCGGGACAGGGGCAAGATACGAGCAGTACTTC.

This clonotype was observed a handful of times. The chain has TRBV28 and TRBJ2-7; 7 nucleotides match TRBD1. Germline V gene data show CDR1 as MDHEN and CDR2 as SYDVKM. This CDR3 is built from 14 residues. J gave up 2 bases and V 3 bases, and 4 bases lay outside the gene matches. The CDR3 DNA reads TGTGCCAGCAGTTTTCCGGACAGGACCTACGAGCAGTACTTC. This encodes CASSFPDRTYEQYF.

This clonotype was detected once. The rearrangement links TRBV6-1 to TRBJ2-2; D uncertain. The ends were cut back, 1 base at V and 0 bases at J, with 6 bases in the middle. The CDR3 is 15 residues long. Germline V gene sequence: CDR1 MNHNS, CDR2 SASEGT. DNA of the CDR3: TGTGCCAGCAGTGAAGGACACGCGAACACCGGGGAGCTGTTTTTT. It is translated as CASSEGHANTGELFF.

This chain connects TRBV7-2 to TRBJ2-7; a weak D match, TRBD1 (5 bases). The V gene's germline CDR1 is SGHTA and CDR2 FQGNSA. Trimming took 1 base from V and 4 from J, leaving 17 bases between them. This CDR3 has 16 residues. Written as DNA, the CDR3 is TGTGCCAGCAGCTTAGGTCGGGTTGAGCAGGGTTACGAGCAGTACTTC. Protein product: CASSLGRVEQGYEQYF.

This clonotype was recorded a few times. The genes are TRBV12-3 or TRBV12-4 and TRBJ2-2; TRBD1 aligns across 12 bases. Trimming at V came to 3 bases and at J to 6 bases, leaving 2 bases not matched to a gene. CDR3 size: 15 residues. The CDR3 DNA reads as TGTGCCAGCAGTTTCGGGACAGGGGGCCCCGGGGAGCTGTTTTTT. Encoded protein: CASSFGTGGPGELFF.

The genes are TRBV28 and TRBJ1-1, with 7 bases fitting TRBD1. V dropped 5 bases and J dropped 7; count of bases not matched to a gene: 13. Germline CDR1 MDHEN, CDR2 SYDVKM. The CDR3 consists of 15 residues. The CDR3 DNA follows: TGTGCCAGCAGTCAGCCCGGGACAGCCCGTTTTGAAGCTTTCTTT. Protein: CASSQPGTARFEAFF.

The rearrangement uses TRBV4-1 and TRBJ1-1, with D possibly matching TRBD1 (5 bases). V was clipped by 3 bases and J by 2 bases, with 7 bases between them. The germline V gene encodes CDR1 MGHRA and CDR2 YSYEKL. This CDR3 comprises 13 residues. CDR3 nucleotide sequence: TGCGCCAGCAGCCACAGGGCAAACACTGAAGCTTTCTTT. It specifies CASSHRANTEAFF.

This clonotype was observed many times. This chain connects TRBV7-2 to TRBJ1-6, with TRBD1 as a possible D gene (6 bases). The CDR3 covers 20 residues. CDR1 and CDR2 from the germline V gene are SGHTA and FQGNSA. The V and J ends lost 1 base and 0 bases respectively, with 19 bases between them. CDR3 in amino acids: CASSLVGSGGPSSYNSPLHF. For the CDR3, the DNA is TGTGCCAGCAGCTTAGTGGGCAGCGGGGGCCCCAGCTCCTATAATTCACCCCTCCACTTT.

This clonotype was observed a handful of times. The CDR3 sequence is CASSSGTGVRGDYEQYF. As DNA, the CDR3 is TGTGCCAGCAGCTCCGGGACAGGGGTCCGGGGGGACTACGAGCAGTACTTC. The chain couples TRBV7-6 to TRBJ2-7, with TRBD1 identical over 10 bases. V gave up 4 bases and J gave up 3 bases; unmatched junction bases: 12. This CDR3 spans 17 amino acids. Germline loops: CDR1 SGHVS, CDR2 FNYEAQ.

J is TRBJ1-2 and V is TRBV4-1, with D unclear. V was shortened by 1 base and J by 0 bases, with 9 bases between the two germline ends. The germline CDR1 and CDR2 sequences are MGHRA and YSYEKL. The CDR3 sequence is 15 residues long. The CDR3: CASSQGGNPNYGYTF. The CDR3 DNA is TGCGCCAGCAGCCAAGGGGGAAACCCTAACTATGGCTACACCTTC.

This chain uses TRBV27 with TRBJ2-1; D uncertain. The end of the DNA fits TRBJ2-7 better, so the J call may be wrong. The CDR3 contains 14 residues. The germline gives CDR1 MNHEY, CDR2 SMNVEV (reference sequence). CDR3 in DNA: TGTGCCAGCAGTTTTGGGCAGGCCTACAATGAGCAGTACTTC. Amino acid sequence: CASSFGQAYNEQYF.

This clonotype occurred a few times. The chain combines TRBV19 with TRBJ2-2; TRBD2 might be the D (6 bases). V lost 2 bases and J lost 0, with 7 bases in between. The CDR3 runs to 15 residues. Per the germline V gene, CDR1 is LNHDA and CDR2 is SQIVND (reference sequence). For the CDR3, the DNA is TGTGCCAGTAGTATAACGGGGGCGAACACCGGGGAGCTGTTTTTT. Protein product: CASSITGANTGELFF.

The chain is built from TRBV5-4 and TRBJ2-5; perhaps TRBD2 as D (7 bases). Germline V lookup: CDR1 SGHNT, CDR2 YYREEE (reference sequence). Trimming cost V 3 bases and J 7 bases, with 16 bases left between them. The CDR3 sequence is 14 residues long. The CDR3 bases are TGTGCCAGCAGCTCTAGGGGGGGGCTCGGGACCCAGTACTTC. Encoded protein: CASSSRGGLGTQYF.

The chain carries TRBV11-1 and TRBJ2-3; 8 bases align to TRBD1. V was pared by 5 bases and J by 4 bases, with 17 bases of the junction left unmatched. Germline V lookup: CDR1 SGHAT, CDR2 FQDESV (reference sequence). This CDR3 contains 18 residues. The CDR3 here is CASSPRRAGQGFPDTQYF. As DNA, the CDR3 is TGTGCCAGCAGCCCGCGAAGGGCCGGACAGGGTTTTCCAGATACGCAGTATTTT.

The V call is TRBV7-2, the J call TRBJ2-2; no firm D call. Germline V gives CDR1 SGHTA, CDR2 FQGNSA. V was shortened by 5 bases and J by 6 bases, with 16 bases between the two germline ends. This CDR3 contains 15 residues. CDR3 bases: TGTGCCAGCAGCCCCCGATCCTTTGGAGCCGGGGAGCTGTTTTTT. Protein product: CASSPRSFGAGELFF.

This clonotype was recorded at least ten times. The CDR3 here is CASSLVGGGGDTQYF. In DNA form, the CDR3 reads TGTGCCAGCAGCTTAGTGGGCGGGGGGGGCGATACGCAGTATTTT. The J gene is TRBJ2-3, the V gene TRBV7-2; 9 bases are a match to TRBD2. Germline lookup yields CDR1 SGHTA and CDR2 FQGNSA. V gave up 1 base and J gave up 6 bases; unmatched junction bases: 5. The CDR3 extends over 15 amino acids.

The chain joins TRBV2 to TRBJ1-1; D unclear. CDR1 is SNHLY, CDR2 FYNNEI, per germline. Deletions cut 8 bases from V and 3 bases from J, with 4 bases between. The CDR3 loop spans 10 amino acids. CDR3 nucleotides: TGTGCCAGCCTGGACACTGAAGCTTTCTTT. Its protein product is CASLDTEAFF.

The chain is built from TRBV12-3 or TRBV12-4 and TRBJ1-5; D is perhaps TRBD1 (6 bases). The V end lost 6 bases, the J end lost 5 bases, and 17 bases lay between the germline ends. The CDR3 totals 15 residues. The CDR3 protein is CASSYSQGRDQPQHF. The CDR3 region has the DNA TGTGCCAGCAGCTACAGCCAGGGGAGGGATCAGCCCCAGCATTTT.

The rearrangement joins TRBV7-2 to TRBJ2-7; D possibly matches TRBD1 or TRBD2 (5 bases each). V shed 2 bases and J shed 7 bases, with 18 bases lying between them. Per the germline V gene, CDR1 is SGHTA and CDR2 is FQGNSA. The CDR3 has 15 residues. CDR3 DNA sequence: TGTGCCAGCAGCTTACGAGGTGGGGGACCTGGGGAGCAGTACTTC. It translates to CASSLRGGGPGEQYF. Using reference TRBV7-2 and TRBJ2-7 for the parts outside the CDR3, the full variable domain is GAGVSQSPSNKVTEKGKDVELRCDPISGHTALYWYRQSLGQGLEFLIYFQGNSAPDKSGLPSDRFSAERTGGSVSTLTIQRTQQEDSAVYLCASSLRGGGPGEQYFGPGTRLTVT.

The V call is TRBV9, the J call TRBJ1-1, with TRBD1 as a possible D gene (5 bases). CDR1 is SGDLS and CDR2 is YYNGEE in the germline V gene. Trimming removed 6 bases at V and 5 bases at J, with 17 bases between. This CDR3 comprises 14 residues. Written as DNA, the CDR3 is TGTGCCAGCACTCCTCAGATGGGGGGGACTGAAGCTTTCTTT. This encodes CASTPQMGGTEAFF.

The chain employs TRBV7-9 and TRBJ2-1, with D possibly TRBD2 on 7 matching bases. V was clipped by 5 bases and J by 3 bases, with 17 bases between them. CDR1 is SEHNR and CDR2 is FQNEAQ in the germline V gene (reference sequence). This CDR3 is built from 16 residues. For the CDR3, the DNA is TGTGCCAGCAGCCCCGTCCGGGGGGCTGTCTACAATGAGCAGTTCTTC. Its translation: CASSPVRGAVYNEQFF.

This rearrangement joins TRBV7-6 to TRBJ2-2, with D uncertain. V was trimmed by 0 bases and J by 3 bases, leaving 11 bases between them. Looked up from germline, CDR1 is SGHVS and CDR2 is FNYEAQ. CDR3 length: 16 amino acids. CDR3 region: CASSLATLPDTGELFF. As DNA, the CDR3 is TGTGCCAGCAGCTTAGCTACCCTCCCCGACACCGGGGAGCTGTTTTTT.

The chain recombines TRBV5-1 with TRBJ2-1, with D unclear. This CDR3 is 14 amino acids long. Germline CDR1 SGHRS, CDR2 YFSETQ. V lost 0 bases and J 5 bases, leaving 9 bases between the germline ends. CDR3 DNA: TGCGCCAGCAGCTTGGCCGGTCTTCACAATGAGCAGTTCTTC. Translation gives CASSLAGLHNEQFF.

This clonotype was counted many times. V and J are TRBV7-2 and TRBJ2-1; a possible D gene is TRBD2 (5 bases). V lost 1 base to trimming and J lost 7 bases, with 8 bases between them. In germline, CDR1 is SGHTA, CDR2 FQGNSA. The CDR3 runs 13 residues. CDR3 amino acids: CASSLVRGNEQFF. CDR3 bases: TGTGCCAGCAGCTTAGTCCGGGGAAATGAGCAGTTCTTC.

This clonotype appeared a few times. This chain links TRBV7-2 with TRBJ1-1, with no clear D. V lost 4 bases and J 7 bases, leaving 13 bases between the germline ends. The CDR3 runs to 13 residues. Germline CDR1 is SGHTA and CDR2 is FQGNSA. The CDR3 DNA reads as TGTGCCAGCAGCTATGGGCCACCCTATGAAGCTTTCTTT. Amino acids: CASSYGPPYEAFF.

The rearrangement uses TRBV24-1 and TRBJ2-7; D not certain. The V end was cut by 3 bases, the J end by 5 bases, with 10 bases between. The V gene's germline CDR1 is KGHDR and CDR2 SFDVKD. The CDR3 loop spans 13 amino acids. The DNA of the CDR3 is TGTGCCACCAGTGATAATTGGAGCAACGAGCAGTACTTC. As protein: CATSDNWSNEQYF.